Shown below are 9 T cell receptor beta chains from a single sample sequenced in a study of blood T cell repertoires in COVID-19. Data came from immunoSEQ multiplex PCR; TCRdb stores just in-frame clones and leaves some out. The data show about 32,000 clones, about nine tenths seen once. Sample: peripheral blood. These receptor sequences come from a man aged 45-65 years with active or convalescent COVID-19.

The rearrangement links TRBV11-2 to TRBJ1-5; tentative D call: TRBD1 (6 bases). Between the trimmed V and J ends, which lost 4 bases and 1 base, there was a span of 11 bases. CDR1 and CDR2 from the germline V gene are SGHAT and FQNNGV. The CDR3 sequence is 15 residues long. CDR3 sequence (DNA): TGTGCCAGCAGCTCAACTACAGGGAGCAATCAGCCCCAGCATTTT. As protein: CASSSTTGSNQPQHF.

The J gene is TRBJ2-1, the V gene TRBV6-2 or TRBV6-3; the match to TRBD2 covers 8 bases. Trimming removed 4 bases from V and 5 bases from J; junction bases left unmatched: 4. Germline lookup yields CDR1 MNHEY and CDR2 SVGEGT. The CDR3 sequence is 14 residues long. The CDR3 coding sequence is TGTGCCAGCAGTTTTATAGCGGGGCACAATGAGCAGTTCTTC. Translation gives CASSFIAGHNEQFF.

The CDR3 here is CASSVEAGDSEQYF. CDR3 nucleotide sequence: TGTGCCAGCAGCGTAGAAGCGGGGGACTCCGAGCAGTACTTC. The genes are TRBV9 and TRBJ2-7; 8 nucleotides align to TRBD2. V lost 0 bases, J lost 6 bases, and 5 bases stayed unmatched. CDR3 size: 14 residues. The V gene's germline CDR1 is SGDLS and CDR2 YYNGEE. Variable domain in full (rest from reference TRBV9 and TRBJ2-7): DSGVTQTPKHLITATGQRVTLRCSPRSGDLSVYWYQQSLDQGLQFLIQYYNGEERAKGNILERFSAQQFPDLHSELNLSSLELGDSALYFCASSVEAGDSEQYFGPGTRLTVT.

This chain joins TRBV5-6 and TRBJ2-1; 10 bases are shared with TRBD2. J gave up 9 bases and V 2 bases, and 11 bases lay outside the gene matches. Germline V gene data show CDR1 as SGHDT and CDR2 as YYEEEE. This CDR3 is 16 amino acids long. The CDR3 region is CASSFQSGRAVGEQFF. The CDR3 nucleotides are TGTGCCAGCAGCTTCCAGAGCGGGAGGGCCGTCGGTGAGCAGTTCTTC.

The table lists this clone with a count of one. The J gene is TRBJ2-7, the V gene TRBV2; TRBD1 matches at 10 bases. Trimming at V came to 6 bases and at J to 5 bases, leaving 7 bases not matched to a gene. The CDR3 runs 14 residues. Germline lookup yields CDR1 SNHLY and CDR2 FYNNEI. Here the CDR3 reads CASRPGQGPHEQYF. The CDR3 nucleotides read TGTGCCAGCAGACCGGGACAGGGGCCCCACGAGCAGTACTTC.

The chain recombines TRBV10-3 with TRBJ2-3; 7 nucleotides align to TRBD2. Germline V gives CDR1 ENHRY, CDR2 SYGVKD. This CDR3 region has 18 residues. V lost 4 bases, J lost 1 base, and 14 bases stayed unmatched. The DNA for the CDR3 is TGTGCCATCAGTGGGTCTAGCGGTCCTTCCTGGGGCACAGATACGCAGTATTTT. Its translation: CAISGSSGPSWGTDTQYF.

This clone has a single count. The chain uses TRBV2 and TRBJ1-3; 7 positions agree with TRBD1. The CDR3 totals 15 residues. J gave up 0 bases and V 4 bases, and 3 bases lay outside the gene matches. Germline-derived CDR1 and CDR2 are SNHLY and FYNNEI. The DNA for the CDR3 is TGTGCCAGCAGTGCAGGACAGGTCTCTGGAAACACCATATATTTT. It specifies CASSAGQVSGNTIYF.

The chain is built from TRBV19 and TRBJ2-1; D is unresolved. CDR3 length: 13 amino acids. Germline lookup yields CDR1 LNHDA and CDR2 SQIVND (reference sequence). V was cut by 5 bases and J by 0 bases, with 5 bases left in between. CDR3 DNA: TGTGCCAGTAGTCCCCACTCCTACAATGAGCAGTTCTTC. Translating it yields CASSPHSYNEQFF.

The chain combines TRBV6-6 with TRBJ2-7; the D gene is possibly TRBD1 (5 bases). CDR3 size: 14 residues. V lost 0 bases, J lost 3 bases, and 9 bases lay in between. CDR1 and CDR2 from the germline V gene are MNHNY and SVGAGI (reference sequence). The CDR3 loop is CASSYSSRGYEQYF. The CDR3 DNA sequence: TGTGCCAGCAGTTACTCGAGTAGGGGCTACGAGCAGTACTTC.